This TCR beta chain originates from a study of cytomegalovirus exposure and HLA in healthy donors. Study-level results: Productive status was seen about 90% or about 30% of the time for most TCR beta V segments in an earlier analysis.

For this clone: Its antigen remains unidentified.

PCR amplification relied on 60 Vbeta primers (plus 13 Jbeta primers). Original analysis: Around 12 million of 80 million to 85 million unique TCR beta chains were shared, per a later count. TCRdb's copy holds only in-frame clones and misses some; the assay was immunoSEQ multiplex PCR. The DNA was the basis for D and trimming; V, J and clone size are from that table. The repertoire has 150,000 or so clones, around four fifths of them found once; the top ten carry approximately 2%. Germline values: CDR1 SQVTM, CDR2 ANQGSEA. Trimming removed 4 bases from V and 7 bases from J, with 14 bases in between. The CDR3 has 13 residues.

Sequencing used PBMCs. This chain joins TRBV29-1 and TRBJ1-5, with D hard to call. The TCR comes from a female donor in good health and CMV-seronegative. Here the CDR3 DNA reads TGCAGCGTTGCAACCGCCCCGGGACAGCCCCAGCATTTT. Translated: CSVATAPGQPQHF.